This T cell receptor (beta chain) was found in a study of cytomegalovirus exposure and HLA in healthy donors. The overall study: Of the donors genotyped, several hundred in all, over 80% fell in the Caucasian-associated ancestry cluster.

Trimming cost V 4 bases and J 1 base; bases outside gene matches: 9. The CDR3 loop spans 16 amino acids. Looked up from germline, CDR1 is SGDLS and CDR2 is YYNGEE. The primer mix had 60 Vbeta and 13 Jbeta primers. Data came from immunoSEQ multiplex PCR; TCRdb stores just in-frame clones and leaves some out. The sample lists 140,000 or so clones; roughly a tenth were seen once. The TCR originated in a male donor in good health and CMV-seronegative. The chain combines TRBV9 with TRBJ2-7; 9 positions agree with TRBD1. The sequenced material came from PBMCs. DNA of the CDR3: TGTGCCAGCAGCTCCCCGTCCGGGACAGGGTCCTACGAGCAGTACTTC. It codes for CASSSPSGTGSYEQYF.